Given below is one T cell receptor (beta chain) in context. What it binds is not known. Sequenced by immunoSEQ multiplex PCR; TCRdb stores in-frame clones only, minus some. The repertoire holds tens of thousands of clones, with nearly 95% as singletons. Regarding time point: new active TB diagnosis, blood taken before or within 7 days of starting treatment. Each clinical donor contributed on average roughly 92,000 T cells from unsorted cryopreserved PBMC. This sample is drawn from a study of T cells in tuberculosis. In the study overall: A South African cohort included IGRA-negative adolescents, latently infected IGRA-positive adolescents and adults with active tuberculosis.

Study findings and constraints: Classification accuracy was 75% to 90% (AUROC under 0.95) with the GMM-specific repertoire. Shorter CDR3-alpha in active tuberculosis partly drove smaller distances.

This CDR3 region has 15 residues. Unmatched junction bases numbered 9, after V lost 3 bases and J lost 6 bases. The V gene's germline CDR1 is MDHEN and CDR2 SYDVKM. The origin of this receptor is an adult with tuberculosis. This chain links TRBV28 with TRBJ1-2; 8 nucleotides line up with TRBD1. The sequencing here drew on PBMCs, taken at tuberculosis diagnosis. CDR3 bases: TGTGCCAGCAGTTTCCCTCAGGGGGCCAGAAATGGCTACACCTTC. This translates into CASSFPQGARNGYTF.